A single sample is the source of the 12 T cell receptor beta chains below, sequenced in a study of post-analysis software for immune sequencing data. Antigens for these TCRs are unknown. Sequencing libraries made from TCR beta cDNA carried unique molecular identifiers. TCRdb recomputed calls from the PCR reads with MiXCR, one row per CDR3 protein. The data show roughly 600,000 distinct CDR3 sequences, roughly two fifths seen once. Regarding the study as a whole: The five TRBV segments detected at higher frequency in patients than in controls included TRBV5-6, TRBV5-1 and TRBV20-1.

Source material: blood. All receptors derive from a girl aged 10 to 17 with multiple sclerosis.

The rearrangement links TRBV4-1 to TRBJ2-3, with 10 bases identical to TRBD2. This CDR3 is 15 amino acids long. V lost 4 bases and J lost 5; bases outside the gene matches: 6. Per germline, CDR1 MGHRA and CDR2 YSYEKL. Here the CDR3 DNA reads TGCGCCAGCAGCCTCCCGGGACTAGCGTTAGATACGCAGTATTTT. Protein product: CASSLPGLALDTQYF.

CDR3 sequence: CASSLGGNTGFYGYTF. The CDR3 coding sequence is TGTGCCAGCAGTCTGGGGGGGAATACGGGATTCTATGGCTACACCTTC. The chain couples TRBV12-3 or TRBV12-4 to TRBJ1-2; D is perhaps TRBD1 (5 bases). This CDR3 is 16 amino acids long. Trimming took 5 bases from V and 4 from J, leaving 20 bases between them.

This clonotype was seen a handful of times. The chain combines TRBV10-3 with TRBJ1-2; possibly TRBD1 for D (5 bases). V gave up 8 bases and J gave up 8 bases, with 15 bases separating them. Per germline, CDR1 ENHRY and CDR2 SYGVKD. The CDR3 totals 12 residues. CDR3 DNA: TGTGCCATCCCTGACTGGAGGGGCGGCTACACCTTC. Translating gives CAIPDWRGGYTF.

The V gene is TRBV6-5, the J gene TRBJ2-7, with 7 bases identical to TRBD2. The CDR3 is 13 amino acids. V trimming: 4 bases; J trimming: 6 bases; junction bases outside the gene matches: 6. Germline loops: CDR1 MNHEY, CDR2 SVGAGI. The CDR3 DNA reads TGTGCCAGCAGTTCTGGACTAGATGTCGAGCAGTACTTC. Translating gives CASSSGLDVEQYF.

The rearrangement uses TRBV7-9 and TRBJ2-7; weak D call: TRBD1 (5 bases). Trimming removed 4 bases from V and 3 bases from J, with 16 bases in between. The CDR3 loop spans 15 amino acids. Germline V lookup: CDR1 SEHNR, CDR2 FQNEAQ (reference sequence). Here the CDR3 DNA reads TGTGCCAGCAGCTCTCCGACAGAACCCGGCTACGAGCAGTACTTC. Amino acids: CASSSPTEPGYEQYF.

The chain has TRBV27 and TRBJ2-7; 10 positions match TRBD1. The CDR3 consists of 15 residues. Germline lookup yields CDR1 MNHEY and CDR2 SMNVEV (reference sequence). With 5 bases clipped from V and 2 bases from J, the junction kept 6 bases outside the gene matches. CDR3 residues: CASSQSGTGAYEQYF. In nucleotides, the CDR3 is TGTGCCAGCAGTCAATCCGGGACAGGGGCCTACGAGCAGTACTTC.

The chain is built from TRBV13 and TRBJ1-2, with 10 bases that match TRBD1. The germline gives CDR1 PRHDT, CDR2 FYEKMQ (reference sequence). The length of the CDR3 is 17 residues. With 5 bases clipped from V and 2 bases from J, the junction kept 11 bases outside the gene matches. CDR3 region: CASSKTGQGRLNYGYTF. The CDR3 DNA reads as TGTGCCAGCAGCAAAACGGGACAGGGGAGATTAAACTATGGCTACACCTTC.

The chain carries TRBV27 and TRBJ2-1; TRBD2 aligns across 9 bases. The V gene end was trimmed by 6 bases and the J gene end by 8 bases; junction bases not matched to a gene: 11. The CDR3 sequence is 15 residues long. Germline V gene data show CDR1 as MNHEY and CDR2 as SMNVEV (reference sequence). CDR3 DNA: TGTGCCAGCAGCGAACCGGGACTAGCTGGTGATGAGCAGTTCTTC. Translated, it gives CASSEPGLAGDEQFF.

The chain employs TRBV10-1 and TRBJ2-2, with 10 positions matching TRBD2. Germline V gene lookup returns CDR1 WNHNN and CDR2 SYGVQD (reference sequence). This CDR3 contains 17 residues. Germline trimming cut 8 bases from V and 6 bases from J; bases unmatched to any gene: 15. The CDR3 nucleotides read TGCGCCAGCTCCTTTCGAGCGGGAGGGTTAATCGCCGGGGAGCTGTTTTTT. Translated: CASSFRAGGLIAGELFF.

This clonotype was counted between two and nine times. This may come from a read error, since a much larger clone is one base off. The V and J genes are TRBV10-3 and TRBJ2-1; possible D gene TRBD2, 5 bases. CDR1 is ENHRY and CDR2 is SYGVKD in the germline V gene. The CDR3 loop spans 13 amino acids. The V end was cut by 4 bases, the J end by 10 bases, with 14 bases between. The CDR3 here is CAISAPLGGEQFF. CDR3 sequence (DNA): TGTGCCATCAGTGCCCCACTAGGCGGGGAGCAGTTCTTC.

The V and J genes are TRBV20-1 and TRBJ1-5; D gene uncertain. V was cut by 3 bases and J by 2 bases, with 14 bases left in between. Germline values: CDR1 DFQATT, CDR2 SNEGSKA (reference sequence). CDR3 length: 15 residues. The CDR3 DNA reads TGCAGTGCTAGCACTACTGGGAGGGGCAATCAGCCCCAGCATTTT. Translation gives CSASTTGRGNQPQHF.

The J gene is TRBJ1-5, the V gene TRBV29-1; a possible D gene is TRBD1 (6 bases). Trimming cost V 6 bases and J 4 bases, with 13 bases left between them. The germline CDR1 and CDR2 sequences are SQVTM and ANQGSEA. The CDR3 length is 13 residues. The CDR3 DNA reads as TGCAGCGTGGGGGGGGCTCCGAATCAGCCCCAGCATTTT. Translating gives CSVGGAPNQPQHF.